The clone carrying this T cell receptor (beta chain) has more than one count but fewer than ten. This specimen comes from a study of blood T cell repertoires in COVID-19. As for the study in general: Sites across the United States, Italy and Spain contributed samples from acute and convalescent COVID-19. PBMCs, B-cell-depleted T cells, or T cells provided the cDNA or gDNA that made up the material.

V gave up 6 bases and J gave up 5 bases, with 17 bases separating them. This CDR3 spans 14 amino acids. Germline assignment: CDR1 LNHDA and CDR2 SQIVND (reference sequence). Original processing notes: Amplification with reference gene primers provided the estimates of nucleated cell counts. Sequencing was performed with immunoSEQ multiplex PCR; in TCRdb, only in-frame clones are kept and a portion is missing. That table gives V, J and clone size, and the DNA gave D and trimming. The repertoire includes about 130,000 clones, about 84% of them detected once, and about 5.4% sits in the top ten. The chain is built from TRBV19 and TRBJ2-7, with D possibly TRBD2 on 5 matching bases. This TCR was recovered from a human donor in a cohort sampled during active COVID-19. Sequencing input: peripheral blood. In DNA form, the CDR3 reads TGTGCCAGTAGCTCCGGAGCGGTGAGGGACGAGCAGTACTTC. This encodes CASSSGAVRDEQYF.